The 13 T cell receptor beta chains below were found in one sample sequenced in a study of sequential checkpoint blockade in melanoma. Treatment indicated: randomized to nivolumab then ipilimumab (arm A) or the reverse (arm B). Some clones are missing from TCRdb's copy, which holds only in-frame ones; the method was immunoSEQ multiplex PCR. The sample shows some 10,000 clones, about 81% of them seen only once. Sequences were derived from CD8+ T cells sorted from blood (inferred from file names), sampled from a patient given nivolumab and ipilimumab in sequence. The origin of the receptors is a human donor with melanoma.

The rearrangement uses TRBV28 and TRBJ2-1, with TRBD2 matching 12 bases. The V gene's germline CDR1 is MDHEN and CDR2 SYDVKM. V was pared by 5 bases and J by 3 bases, with 8 bases of the junction left unmatched. This CDR3 comprises 17 residues. CDR3 in DNA: TGTGCCAGCAGTCTGCCCGGACTAGCGGGACTCTACAATGAGCAGTTCTTC. This translates into CASSLPGLAGLYNEQFF.

The chain recombines TRBV4-1 with TRBJ2-1; 14 nucleotides match TRBD2. This CDR3 has 15 amino acids. The V and J ends lost 1 base and 15 bases, in that order; junction bases with no gene match: 8. The germline V gene has CDR1 MGHRA and CDR2 YSYEKL. CDR3 DNA sequence: TGCGCCAGCAGCCAAGCGGAGGGGACTAGCGGGAGTTCGTTCTTC. Residues: CASSQAEGTSGSSFF.

This chain links TRBV7-9 with TRBJ2-5; 9 bases are shared with TRBD2. CDR1 and CDR2 from the germline V gene are SEHNR and FQNEAQ (reference sequence). The J segment lost 4 bases and the V segment lost 5 bases, leaving 11 bases of the junction unmatched. This CDR3 has 16 residues. The CDR3 region has the DNA TGTGCCAGCAGCCCGATGGCGGGGGGGCCAGGAGAGACCCAGTACTTC. Translation gives CASSPMAGGPGETQYF.

A single count supports this clone. The CDR3 nucleotides read TGTGCCAGCAGCTCCTCAGGGAGGCTTTCGGATCTGCGGTACTTC. This encodes CASSSSGRLSDLRYF. J is TRBJ2-7 and V is TRBV7-9, with D maybe TRBD2 (6 bases). Trimming took 4 bases from V and 12 from J, leaving 25 bases between them. CDR1 is SEHNR and CDR2 is FQNEAQ in the germline V gene (reference sequence). The CDR3 is made up of 15 amino acids.

The gene calls are TRBV5-1 and TRBJ1-2; D is uncertain. This CDR3 has 14 residues. Trimming left V 0 bases short and J 2 bases short, with 8 bases between. Germline V gene sequence: CDR1 SGHRS, CDR2 YFSETQ. CDR3 loop: CASSLDSGNYGYTF. DNA of the CDR3: TGCGCCAGCAGCTTGGATTCCGGGAACTATGGCTACACCTTC.

Points on this clone: The junction departs from the called germline gene at one end, perhaps through a read error. The chain carries TRBV5-1 and TRBJ2-7, with D perhaps matching TRBD2 (5 bases). The CDR3 is 15 amino acids. Germline CDR1 SGHRS, CDR2 YFSETQ. In DNA form, the CDR3 reads TGCACCAGCAGCTCCAGTGCTAGCAACTCCTACGAGCAGTACTTC. It translates to CTSSSSASNSYEQYF.

This clone has only one observation. V is TRBV13 and J is TRBJ2-1; 9 bases fit TRBD2. V was clipped by 8 bases and J by 5 bases; unmatched bases: 7. Germline V CDR1 and CDR2: PRHDT, FYEKMQ (reference sequence). This CDR3 has 14 amino acids. The CDR3 DNA follows: TGTGCCAGCGTTTGGGCTAGCGGGAACAATGAGCAGTTCTTC. Translated: CASVWASGNNEQFF.

This clone came up once. CDR3 region: CASSLVSYEQYF. The DNA for the CDR3 is TGTGCCAGCAGCTTAGTCTCTTATGAGCAGTACTTC. V gene TRBV7-8 combines with J gene TRBJ2-7, with D unclear. Trimming took 1 base from V and 7 from J, leaving 8 bases between them. There are 12 residues in the CDR3. Germline CDR1 reads SGHVS; CDR2 reads FQNEAQ. Full variable domain (missing parts from reference TRBV7-8 and TRBJ2-7): GAGVSQSPRYKVAKRGQDVALRCDPISGHVSLFWYQQALGQGPEFLTYFQNEAQLDKSGLPSDRFFAERPEGSVSTLKIQRTQQEDSAVYLCASSLVSYEQYFGPGTRLTVT.

CDR3: CASSQGFWGLEKLFF. CDR3 in DNA: TGTGCCAGCAGCCAAGGGTTTTGGGGGCTCGAAAAACTGTTTTTT. The chain employs TRBV14 and TRBJ1-4; possible D gene TRBD1, 6 bases. The CDR3 extends over 15 amino acids. Germline V CDR1 and CDR2: SGHDN, FVKESK. V lost 1 base and J lost 8, with 14 bases in between. Using reference TRBV14 and TRBJ1-4 for the parts outside the CDR3, the full variable domain is EAGVTQFPSHSVIEKGQTVTLRCDPISGHDNLYWYRRVMGKEIKFLLHFVKESKQDESGMPNNRFLAERTGGTYSTLKVQPAELEDSGVYFCASSQGFWGLEKLFFGSGTQLSVL.

The V call is TRBV7-9, the J call TRBJ2-7; D unresolved. Trimming shortened V by 1 base and J by 1 base, and 14 bases separated the two germline ends. Germline CDR1 SEHNR, CDR2 FQNEAQ (reference sequence). The CDR3 loop spans 16 amino acids. The CDR3 protein is CASSLEVLGESYEQYF. The CDR3 DNA is TGTGCCAGCAGCTTAGAGGTCCTAGGAGAATCCTACGAGCAGTACTTC.

This chain links TRBV25-1 with TRBJ1-4; tentatively, D is TRBD1 (6 bases). This CDR3 region has 14 residues. Germline V gives CDR1 MGHDK, CDR2 SYGVNS. V was clipped by 6 bases and J by 7 bases, with 15 bases between them. CDR3 nucleotide sequence: TGTGCCAGCAGCCGAACAGGGCCTCGTGAAAAACTGTTTTTT. Its translation: CASSRTGPREKLFF.

The chain uses TRBV4-2 and TRBJ2-1; D gene unclear. V lost 1 base and J lost 10, with 5 bases in between. This CDR3 spans 11 amino acids. Germline CDR1 reads LGHNA; CDR2 reads YNFKEQ. CDR3 nucleotides: TGTGCCAGCAGCCAAGGTTTAGAGCAGTTCTTC. It translates to CASSQGLEQFF.

This clone was detected only a few times. The DNA of the CDR3 is TGTGCCAGCAGTACCCGGGACAGTGATGGCTACACCTTC. This gives the protein CASSTRDSDGYTF. The chain recombines TRBV6-4 with TRBJ1-2, with 7 positions matching TRBD1. The germline CDR1 and CDR2 sequences are MRHNA and SNTAGT. J was trimmed by 6 bases and V by 5 bases; bases with no gene match: 6. The CDR3 has 13 residues.